What follows are 9 T cell receptor beta chains derived from one specimen sequenced in a study of blood T cell repertoires in COVID-19 (dated by TCRdb to the early 2020s). The library was made by the immunoSEQ multiplex PCR assay. The immuneACCESS repertoire file appears here via TCRdb, limited to in-frame rearrangements. These files lack a portion of the clones; in checked studies, under half of the deficit traces to unresolved V genes, and the cause of the others is not known. For this sample there are 60,000 to 65,000 clones; roughly 79% appear just once. About 32% of the sample is taken by the ten largest. The sequencing sample was made of peripheral blood. These receptors all come from a human donor in a cohort sampled during active COVID-19.

The chain couples TRBV30 to TRBJ1-5; possibly TRBD1 for D (6 bases). The germline CDR1 and CDR2 sequences are GTSNPN and SVGIG (reference sequence). This CDR3 comprises 10 residues. The V end lost 8 bases, the J end lost 4 bases, and 6 bases lay between the germline ends. As DNA, the CDR3 is TGTGCCGGGACAAATCAGCCCCAGCATTTT. The encoded protein is CAGTNQPQHF.

This clone has more than one count but fewer than ten. CDR3 residues: CASSITGDSGNTIYF. CDR3 DNA sequence: TGTGCCAGCAGCATTACAGGGGACTCTGGAAACACCATATATTTT. V and J are TRBV9 and TRBJ1-3; 7 positions agree with TRBD1. This CDR3 contains 15 residues. The germline CDR1 and CDR2 sequences are SGDLS and YYNGEE. V gave up 4 bases and J gave up 0 bases; unmatched junction bases: 4. Using reference TRBV9 and TRBJ1-3 for the parts outside the CDR3, the full variable domain is DSGVTQTPKHLITATGQRVTLRCSPRSGDLSVYWYQQSLDQGLQFLIQYYNGEERAKGNILERFSAQQFPDLHSELNLSSLELGDSALYFCASSITGDSGNTIYFGEGSWLTVV.

The rearrangement uses TRBV3-1 (or the pseudogene TRBV3-2) and TRBJ2-5; TRBD2 is a possible D gene (5 bases). The germline CDR1 and CDR2 sequences are LGHDT and YNNKEL (reference sequence). This CDR3 is 17 amino acids long. Trimming left V 0 bases short and J 7 bases short, with 21 bases between. In DNA form, the CDR3 reads TGTGCCAGCAGCCAAGACTCATTAATGGGAGTTTATGTGACCCAGTACTTC. Its translation is CASSQDSLMGVYVTQYF.

In nucleotides, the CDR3 is TGTGCCAGTAGTATACAGGGGGCTGGGGAGACCCAGTACTTC. Its translation is CASSIQGAGETQYF. The chain joins TRBV19 to TRBJ2-5, with TRBD1 matching over 8 bases. The V segment lost 2 bases and the J segment 5 bases; nucleotides outside the gene matches: 4. CDR1 LNHDA and CDR2 SQIVND come from the germline V gene (reference sequence). The CDR3 runs to 14 residues.

V gene TRBV18 combines with J gene TRBJ2-2; 8 nucleotides line up with TRBD1. Germline V gene data show CDR1 as KGHSH and CDR2 as LQKENI. The V segment lost 1 base and the J segment 7 bases; nucleotides outside the gene matches: 8. CDR3 length equals 16 residues. DNA of the CDR3: TGTGCCAGCTCACCACGGCGGCAGGGGGCTGGCGGGGAGCTGTTTTTT. This gives the protein CASSPRRQGAGGELFF. The whole variable domain, remainder taken from reference TRBV18 and TRBJ2-2, is NAGVMQNPRHLVRRRGQEARLRCSPMKGHSHVYWYRQLPEEGLKFMVYLQKENIIDESGMPKERFSAEFPKEGPSILRIQQVVRGDSAAYFCASSPRRQGAGGELFFGEGSRLTVL.

The chain has TRBV6-2 or TRBV6-3 and TRBJ1-2, with unresolved D. Germline CDR1 reads MNHEY; CDR2 reads SVGEGT. Trimming removed 4 bases from V and 12 bases from J, with 21 bases in between. The CDR3 runs to 14 residues. The CDR3 DNA follows: TGTGCCAGCAGTTCATTGCCCACGGGAGGGATGAACACCTTC. Translating it yields CASSSLPTGGMNTF.

The rearrangement joins TRBV7-2 to TRBJ2-3, with 10 bases aligning to TRBD1. The J segment lost 4 bases and the V segment lost 0 bases, leaving 7 bases of the junction unmatched. The CDR3 covers 17 residues. Germline values: CDR1 SGHTA, CDR2 FQGNSA. The CDR3 DNA sequence: TGTGCCAGCAGCTTAGCGACCCGGACAGGGGGGGCAGATACGCAGTATTTT. It is translated as CASSLATRTGGADTQYF.

The chain joins TRBV28 to TRBJ2-7; perhaps TRBD2 as D (6 bases). The CDR3 has 14 residues. CDR1 is MDHEN and CDR2 is SYDVKM in the germline V gene. Trimming took 5 bases from V and 3 from J, leaving 14 bases between them. The CDR3 sequence: CASSIGGMSYEQYF. The CDR3 DNA is TGTGCCAGCAGTATCGGGGGAATGAGCTACGAGCAGTACTTC.

V is TRBV2 and J is TRBJ2-1; 7 nucleotides line up with TRBD2. The germline CDR1 and CDR2 sequences are SNHLY and FYNNEI. The length of the CDR3 is 12 residues. J gave up 6 bases and V 6 bases, and 2 bases lay outside the gene matches. The CDR3 DNA follows: TGTGCCAGCAGCGGACTAGTCAATGAGCAGTTCTTC. Translated: CASSGLVNEQFF.